Presented here are 21 T cell receptor beta chains from one specimen sequenced in a study of blood T cell repertoires in COVID-19. Data came from immunoSEQ multiplex PCR; TCRdb stores just in-frame clones and leaves some out. The sample carries fewer than 700,000 clones, 85% to 90% recorded once. Sequenced material: peripheral blood. These receptors came from a woman between 45 and 60 years old with COVID-19, enrolled during active disease.

The chain recombines TRBV7-2 with TRBJ2-7; 9 bases map to TRBD2. Trimming at V came to 1 base and at J to 2 bases, leaving 12 bases not matched to a gene. Per the germline V gene, CDR1 is SGHTA and CDR2 is FQGNSA. The CDR3 extends over 18 amino acids. CDR3 nucleotide sequence: TGTGCCAGCAGCTTAGTATCTGCGGGGGGGCCTTCCGCCTACGAGCAGTACTTC. Translating gives CASSLVSAGGPSAYEQYF.

The chain joins TRBV12-5 to TRBJ2-3; D is uncertain. This CDR3 comprises 15 residues. In germline, CDR1 is LGHNT, CDR2 FRNRAP. With 0 bases removed from V and 0 bases from J, the gap between germline ends came to 7 bases. The chain's CDR3 is CASGLVGDSTDTQYF. In nucleotides, the CDR3 is TGTGCTAGTGGTTTGGTAGGAGACAGCACAGATACGCAGTATTTT.

The chain uses TRBV18 and TRBJ2-1; maybe TRBD1 (6 bases). The CDR3 has 16 residues. Germline CDR1 KGHSH, CDR2 LQKENI. V was cut by 3 bases and J by 4 bases, with 16 bases left in between. The CDR3 reads CASSPIAPRGYNEQFF. As DNA, the CDR3 is TGTGCCAGCTCACCGATAGCCCCCAGGGGTTACAATGAGCAGTTCTTC. Combining the CDR3 with reference TRBV18 and TRBJ2-1 gives the whole variable domain NAGVMQNPRHLVRRRGQEARLRCSPMKGHSHVYWYRQLPEEGLKFMVYLQKENIIDESGMPKERFSAEFPKEGPSILRIQQVVRGDSAAYFCASSPIAPRGYNEQFFGPGTRLTVL.

The chain employs TRBV10-1 and TRBJ1-2; unclear D gene. The V and J ends lost 6 bases and 3 bases respectively, with 11 bases between them. Looked up from germline, CDR1 is WNHNN and CDR2 is SYGVQD (reference sequence). This CDR3 has 13 residues. The CDR3 protein is CASSRGSDYGYTF. The CDR3 DNA reads as TGCGCCAGCAGCCGGGGAAGTGACTATGGCTACACCTTC.

This clone was found a few times. The V call is TRBV19, the J call TRBJ2-5; a possible D gene is TRBD2 (6 bases). Trimming took off 8 bases at V and 5 bases at J, with 12 bases between the two ends. The CDR3 loop spans 12 amino acids. Germline CDR1 LNHDA, CDR2 SQIVND (reference sequence). CDR3 amino acids: CASGRAGETQYF. DNA of the CDR3: TGTGCCAGTGGAAGGGCGGGGGAGACCCAGTACTTC.

The chain employs TRBV12-3 or TRBV12-4 and TRBJ1-6, with D possibly TRBD1 on 5 matching bases. CDR3 length: 13 residues. Trimming shortened V by 3 bases and J by 10 bases, and 10 bases separated the two germline ends. This CDR3 reads CASSLTRGSPLHF. The CDR3 nucleotides read TGTGCCAGCAGTTTGACCCGGGGGTCACCCCTCCACTTT.

The rearrangement joins TRBV11-2 to TRBJ2-3; 8 bases fit TRBD1. V dropped 5 bases and J dropped 4; count of bases not matched to a gene: 8. From germline, CDR1 is SGHAT and CDR2 FQNNGV. This CDR3 has 15 amino acids. The chain's CDR3 is CASSLAGGAADTQYF. The CDR3 DNA follows: TGTGCCAGCAGCCTCGCAGGGGGCGCGGCAGATACGCAGTATTTT.

In its sample, this clone was seen once. The gene calls are TRBV4-2 and TRBJ1-2; D ambiguous. This CDR3 region has 15 residues. Germline loops: CDR1 LGHNA, CDR2 YNFKEQ. The V gene lost 0 bases and the J gene lost 8 bases, with 16 bases spanning the gap. The CDR3: CASSQEGSRLRGYTF. The CDR3, as DNA: TGTGCCAGCAGCCAAGAGGGGAGCAGGTTGAGGGGCTACACCTTC.

The chain uses TRBV9 and TRBJ1-3; perhaps TRBD1 as D (5 bases). CDR1 and CDR2 (germline): SGDLS, YYNGEE. With 0 bases removed from V and 1 base from J, the gap between germline ends came to 14 bases. There are 17 residues in the CDR3. CDR3 bases: TGTGCCAGCAGCGTAGGGGTTCAAGGGGTATCTGGAAACACCATATATTTT. Translation: CASSVGVQGVSGNTIYF.

In the case of this clone: At one of its ends the junction is not consistent with the germline gene, which may arise from a read error. The V and J genes are TRBV6-4 and TRBJ2-3; TRBD2 agrees at 8 bases. Germline-derived CDR1 and CDR2 are MRHNA and SNTAGT. The CDR3 spans 15 residues. The CDR3 loop is CASSPGTRSTDTQYF. The DNA for the CDR3 is TGTGCCAGCAGCCCCGGGACTAGGAGCACGGATACGCAGTATTTT.

This clone came up once. V usage is TRBV28 and J usage is TRBJ2-2; 15 positions agree with TRBD2. Germline-derived CDR1 and CDR2 are MDHEN and SYDVKM. J was trimmed by 9 bases and V by 7 bases; bases with no gene match: 9. CDR3 length equals 16 residues. CDR3: CASTQPGLAGGRELFF. In DNA form, the CDR3 reads TGTGCCAGCACCCAGCCGGGACTAGCGGGGGGCCGGGAGCTGTTTTTT.

The rearrangement links TRBV24-1 to TRBJ2-5; TRBD1 matches at 8 bases. This CDR3 spans 16 amino acids. V shed 3 bases and J 3 bases; nucleotides not matched to a gene: 8. The germline CDR1 and CDR2 sequences are KGHDR and SFDVKD. As DNA, the CDR3 is TGTGCCACCAGTGATCCCGGGACAGGCCGAGAAGAGACCCAGTACTTC. It is translated as CATSDPGTGREETQYF.

This clone was recorded once. The gene calls are TRBV5-4 and TRBJ1-1, with a tentative D call TRBD1 (5 bases). CDR1 is SGHNT and CDR2 is YYREEE in the germline V gene (reference sequence). The length of the CDR3 is 16 residues. The V end was cut by 2 bases, the J end by 4 bases, with 18 bases between. The DNA for the CDR3 is TGTGCCAGCAGCTTCTCCAGCGGGGGTTTCTTCACTGAAGCTTTCTTT. This codes for CASSFSSGGFFTEAFF.

V usage is TRBV18 and J usage is TRBJ1-1; possible D gene TRBD1, 6 bases. The germline V gene encodes CDR1 KGHSH and CDR2 LQKENI. With 3 bases removed from V and 1 base from J, the gap between germline ends came to 9 bases. CDR3 length: 14 amino acids. CDR3 protein: CASSPAGANTEAFF. CDR3 DNA: TGTGCCAGCTCACCGGCAGGGGCGAACACTGAAGCTTTCTTT.

V usage is TRBV27 and J usage is TRBJ2-7; 9 nucleotides align to TRBD2. The germline CDR1 and CDR2 sequences are MNHEY and SMNVEV (reference sequence). Trimming removed 0 bases from V and 2 bases from J; junction bases left unmatched: 5. The CDR3 sequence is 16 residues long. Here the CDR3 reads CASSLSAGGSTYEQYF. The CDR3 DNA reads as TGTGCCAGCAGTTTATCAGCGGGGGGCTCAACCTACGAGCAGTACTTC.

J is TRBJ1-2 and V is TRBV28; a weak D match, TRBD1 (5 bases). This CDR3 contains 13 residues. The germline V gene has CDR1 MDHEN and CDR2 SYDVKM. The germline V and J ends were trimmed by 5 bases and 4 bases, with 11 bases remaining between them. CDR3 sequence reads: CASSDIDSYGYTF. The CDR3 DNA reads as TGTGCCAGCAGTGATATCGACAGCTATGGCTACACCTTC.

The genes are TRBV18 and TRBJ2-7; TRBD2 is a possible D gene (5 bases). The length of the CDR3 is 16 residues. V shed 3 bases and J shed 4 bases, with 19 bases lying between them. Germline values: CDR1 KGHSH, CDR2 LQKENI. CDR3 in DNA: TGTGCCAGCTCACCCCCCGCCACGGGAAGTTGGTACGAGCAGTACTTC. Translating it yields CASSPPATGSWYEQYF.

As concerns this clone: Other DNA sequences in the sample encode the same CDR3. The J gene is TRBJ1-6, the V gene TRBV5-1, with 8 bases fitting TRBD1. With 0 bases clipped from V and 7 bases from J, the junction kept 3 bases outside the gene matches. The CDR3 is made up of 15 amino acids. Per germline, CDR1 SGHRS and CDR2 YFSETQ. CDR3 region: CASSLGGTGNSPLHF. CDR3 bases: TGCGCCAGCAGCTTGGGTGGGACAGGAAATTCACCCCTCCACTTT.

This clone was detected only once. The V call is TRBV7-9, the J call TRBJ2-2; weak D call: TRBD2 (6 bases). CDR1 and CDR2 (germline): SEHNR, FQNEAQ (reference sequence). Trimming took 4 bases from V and 2 from J, leaving 17 bases between them. The CDR3 contains 17 residues. CDR3 nucleotides: TGTGCCAGCAGCTCCACCTCAGGACTATCCAACACCGGGGAGCTGTTTTTT. Translated: CASSSTSGLSNTGELFF.

This rearrangement joins TRBV7-2 to TRBJ1-5; perhaps TRBD1 as D (5 bases). The V end lost 3 bases, the J end lost 7 bases, and 10 bases lay between the germline ends. The CDR3 totals 13 residues. The V gene's germline CDR1 is SGHTA and CDR2 FQGNSA. The CDR3 here is CASSLPGFQPQHF. CDR3 nucleotide sequence: TGTGCCAGCAGCTTGCCAGGGTTCCAGCCCCAGCATTTT.

This clone is a singleton in its sample. This chain joins TRBV7-9 and TRBJ2-7; 9 bases match TRBD2. Unmatched junction bases numbered 2, after V lost 5 bases and J lost 3 bases. The CDR3 is 13 residues long. Germline loops: CDR1 SEHNR, CDR2 FQNEAQ (reference sequence). CDR3 loop: CASSQRGDYEQYF. CDR3 sequence (DNA): TGTGCCAGCAGCCAGCGGGGGGACTACGAGCAGTACTTC.